One T cell receptor (beta chain) is described in this entry. The sample comes from a study of blood T cell repertoires in COVID-19. The table came from immunoSEQ multiplex PCR; TCRdb's copy has only in-frame clones and leaves some out. The top ten clones hold 2% to 2.5% of a sample with 400,000 or so clones, 88% of them seen once. The sequenced material came from PBMCs or T cells enriched from blood (not recorded which). This receptor was obtained from a woman between 40 and 50 years old with acute COVID-19.

The CDR3 nucleotides are TGTGCCAGCAGCCCCGGACAGGGAGTAAGAAACACTGAAGCTTTCTTT. This translates into CASSPGQGVRNTEAFF. The J gene is TRBJ1-1, the V gene TRBV3-1 (or the pseudogene TRBV3-2), with 8 bases lining up with TRBD1. The ends lost 4 bases at V and 2 bases at J; junction bases unmatched: 9. The CDR3 length is 16 residues. Germline V gives CDR1 LGHDT, CDR2 YNNKEL (reference sequence).